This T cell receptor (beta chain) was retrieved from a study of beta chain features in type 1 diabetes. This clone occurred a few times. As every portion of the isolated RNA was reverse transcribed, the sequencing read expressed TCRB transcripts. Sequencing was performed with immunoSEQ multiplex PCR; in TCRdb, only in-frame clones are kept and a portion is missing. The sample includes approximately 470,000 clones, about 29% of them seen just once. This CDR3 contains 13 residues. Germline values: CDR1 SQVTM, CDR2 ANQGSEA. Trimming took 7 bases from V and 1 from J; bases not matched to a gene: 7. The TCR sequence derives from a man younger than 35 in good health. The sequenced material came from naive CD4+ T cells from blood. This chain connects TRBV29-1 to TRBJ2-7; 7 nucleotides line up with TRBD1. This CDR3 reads CSGKQGWSYEQYF. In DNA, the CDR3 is TGCAGCGGGAAACAGGGGTGGTCCTACGAGCAGTACTTC.